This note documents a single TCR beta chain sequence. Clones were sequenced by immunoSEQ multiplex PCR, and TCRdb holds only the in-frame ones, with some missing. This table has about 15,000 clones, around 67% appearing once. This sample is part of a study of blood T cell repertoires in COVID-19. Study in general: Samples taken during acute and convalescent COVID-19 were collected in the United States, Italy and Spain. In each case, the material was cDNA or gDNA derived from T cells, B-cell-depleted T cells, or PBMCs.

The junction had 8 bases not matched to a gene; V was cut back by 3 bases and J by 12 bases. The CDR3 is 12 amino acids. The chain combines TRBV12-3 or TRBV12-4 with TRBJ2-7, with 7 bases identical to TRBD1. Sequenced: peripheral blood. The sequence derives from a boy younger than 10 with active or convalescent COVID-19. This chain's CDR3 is CASSFNRDSPYV. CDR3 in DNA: TGTGCCAGCAGTTTTAATAGGGACAGCCCGTACGTC.